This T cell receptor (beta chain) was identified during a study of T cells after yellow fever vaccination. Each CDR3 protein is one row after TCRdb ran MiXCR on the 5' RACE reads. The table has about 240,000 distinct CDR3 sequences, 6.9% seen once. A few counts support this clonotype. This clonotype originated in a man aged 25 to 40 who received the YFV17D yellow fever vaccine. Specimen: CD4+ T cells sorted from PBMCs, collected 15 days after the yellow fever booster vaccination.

The chain's CDR3 is CATSRDFLSQHF. In DNA form, the CDR3 reads TGTGCCACCAGCAGAGATTTTTTGTCCCAGCATTTT. This chain links TRBV15 with TRBJ1-5; D uncertain. Germline values: CDR1 LNHNV, CDR2 YYDKDF (reference sequence). With 0 bases removed from V and 11 bases from J, the gap between germline ends came to 8 bases. The CDR3 length is 12 residues.